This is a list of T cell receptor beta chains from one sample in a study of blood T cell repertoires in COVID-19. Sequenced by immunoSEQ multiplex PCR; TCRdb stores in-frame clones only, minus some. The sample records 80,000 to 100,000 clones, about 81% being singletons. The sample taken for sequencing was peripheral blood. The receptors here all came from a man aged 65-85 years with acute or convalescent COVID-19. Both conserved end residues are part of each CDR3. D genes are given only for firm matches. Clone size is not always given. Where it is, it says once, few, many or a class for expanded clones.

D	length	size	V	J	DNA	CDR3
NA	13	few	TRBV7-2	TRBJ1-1	TGTGCCAGCAGCCGGGTACGGAACACTGAAGCTTTCTTT	CASSRVRNTEAFF
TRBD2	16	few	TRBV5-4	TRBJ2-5	TGTGCCAGCAGCCCCGGACTAGGGGTAGGCCAAGAGACCCAGTACTTC	CASSPGLGVGQETQYF
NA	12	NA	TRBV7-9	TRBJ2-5	TGTGCCAGCAGCCCCCCCGGAGAGACCCAGTACTTC	CASSPPGETQYF
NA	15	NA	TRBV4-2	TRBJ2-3	TGTGCCAGCAGTAAGGAGCCAACGGGGGCAGATACGCAGTATTTT	CASSKEPTGADTQYF
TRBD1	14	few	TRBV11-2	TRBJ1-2	TGTGCCAGCAGCTTAGGGACAGGGATTGGTGGCTACACCTTC	CASSLGTGIGGYTF
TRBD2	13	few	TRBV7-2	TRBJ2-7	TGTGCCAGCAGCTTAGGGGGAGGGCCAGGGCAGTACTTC	CASSLGGGPGQYF
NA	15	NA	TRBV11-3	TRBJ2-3	TGTGCCAGTACCCGTGAGGGGGGGGTCACAGATACGCAGTATTTT	CASTREGGVTDTQYF
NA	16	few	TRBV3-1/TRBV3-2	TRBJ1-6	TGTGCCAGCAGCCAAGAAGGCAGGTCGTATAATTCACCCCTCCACTTT	CASSQEGRSYNSPLHF
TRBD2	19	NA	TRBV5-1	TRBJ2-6	TGCGCCAGCAGCCGCATCCCGGGACTAGCGGGGGAAAGGTCCAACGTCCTGACTTTC	CASSRIPGLAGERSNVLTF
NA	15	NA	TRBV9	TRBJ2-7	TGTGCCAGCAGCGGCGGTACAGGTAGCTCCTACGAGCAGTACTTC	CASSGGTGSSYEQYF
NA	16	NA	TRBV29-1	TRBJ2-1	TGCAGCGTTGGCGGCGCTAGCGCCGGCTCCTACAATGAGCAGTTCTTC	CSVGGASAGSYNEQFF
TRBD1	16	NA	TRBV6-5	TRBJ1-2	TGTGCCAGCAGTTATCGCGTTACAGGGGGGGGCTATGGCTACACCTTC	CASSYRVTGGGYGYTF
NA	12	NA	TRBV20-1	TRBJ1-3	TGCAGTGCTAGTCGGGTTGGAAACACCATATATTTT	CSASRVGNTIYF
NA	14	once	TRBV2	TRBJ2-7	TGTGCCAGCAACCGGGCAGGGCGGAACTACGAGCAGTACTTC	CASNRAGRNYEQYF
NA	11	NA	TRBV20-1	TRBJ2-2	TGCAGTGCTAGAGGGCCGGGTGGGCTGTTTTTT	CSARGPGGLFF
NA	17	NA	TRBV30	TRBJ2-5	TGTGCCTGGAGTGTAGGGGCAGGAGCAGGGGTCCCGGAGACCCAGTACTTC	CAWSVGAGAGVPETQYF
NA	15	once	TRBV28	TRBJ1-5	TGTGCCAGCAGTTTATATTGGCAGGGCAATCAGCCCCAGCATTTT	CASSLYWQGNQPQHF
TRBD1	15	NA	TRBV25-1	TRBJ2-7	TGTGCCAGCAGTGCCTCCGGGACAGGGTATTACGAGCAGTACTTC	CASSASGTGYYEQYF
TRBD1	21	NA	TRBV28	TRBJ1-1	TGTGCCAGCAGTTTTCAAGGGGGCGGATGGGCAAAGGAACAAATGAACACTGAAGCTTTCTTT	CASSFQGGGWAKEQMNTEAFF
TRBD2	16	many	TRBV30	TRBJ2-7	TGTGCCTGGAGTAGGGTTCGACTAGCGAGCTCCTACGAGCAGTACTTC	CAWSRVRLASSYEQYF
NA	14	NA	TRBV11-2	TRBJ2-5	TGTGCCAGCAGCTTAATGGGCACCCAAGAGACCCAGTACTTC	CASSLMGTQETQYF
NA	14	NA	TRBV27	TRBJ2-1	TGTGCCAGCAGTTCAAGGAGCTCCTACAATGAGCAGTTCTTC	CASSSRSSYNEQFF
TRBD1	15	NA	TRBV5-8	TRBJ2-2	TGTGCCAGCAGCCGGGGACAGGCGAACACCGGGGAGCTGTTTTTT	CASSRGQANTGELFF
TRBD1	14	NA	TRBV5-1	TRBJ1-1	TGCGCCAGCAGTCCGCGGACAGGGTTTGCTGAAGCTTTCTTT	CASSPRTGFAEAFF
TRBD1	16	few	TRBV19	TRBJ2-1	TGTGCCAGTAGTCGACTGACAGGGGGCCTGGACAATGAGCAGTTCTTC	CASSRLTGGLDNEQFF
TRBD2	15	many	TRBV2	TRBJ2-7	TGTGCCAGCAGGGGGGGACTAAGGAGCTCCTACGAGCAGTACTTC	CASRGGLRSSYEQYF
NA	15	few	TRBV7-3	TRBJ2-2	TGTGCCAGCAGCTTAGTCCTAGCGAACACCGGGGAGCTGTTTTTT	CASSLVLANTGELFF
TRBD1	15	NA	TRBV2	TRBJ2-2	TGTGCCAGCAGGGGACAGGGAGTAGGCACCGGGGAGCTGTTTTTT	CASRGQGVGTGELFF
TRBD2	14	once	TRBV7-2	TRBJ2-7	TGTGCCAGCAGTCTAGCGGGATTCTCCCACGAGCAGTACTTC	CASSLAGFSHEQYF
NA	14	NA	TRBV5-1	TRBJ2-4	TGCGCCAGCAGCTTGGGACGGGGTAGCAACATTCAGTACTTC	CASSLGRGSNIQYF
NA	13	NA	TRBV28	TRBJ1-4	TGTGCCAGCAGATTGGGCAAAAATGAAAAACTGTTTTTT	CASRLGKNEKLFF
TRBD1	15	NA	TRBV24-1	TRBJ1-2	TGTGCCACCAGTGACCCCGGACAGGGGAACTATGGCTACACCTTC	CATSDPGQGNYGYTF
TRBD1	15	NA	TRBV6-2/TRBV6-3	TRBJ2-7	TGTGCCAGCAGTTATCGACAGGGGGTATCCTACGAGCAGTACTTC	CASSYRQGVSYEQYF
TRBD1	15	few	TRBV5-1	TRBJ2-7	TGCGCCAGCAGCTTGGCCAGACAGGGGGCGGATGAGCAGTACTTC	CASSLARQGADEQYF
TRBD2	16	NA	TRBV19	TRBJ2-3	TGTGCCAGCCAAATAGGCATCCCGGGAGGAATTGGAACGCAGTATTTT	CASQIGIPGGIGTQYF
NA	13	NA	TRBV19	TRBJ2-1	TGTGCCAGTAGTATGGGGCCATCACGTGAGCAGTTCTTC	CASSMGPSREQFF
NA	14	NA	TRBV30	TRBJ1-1	TGTGCCTGGAGTGAGGGGGTAGGGGACACTGAAGCTTTCTTT	CAWSEGVGDTEAFF
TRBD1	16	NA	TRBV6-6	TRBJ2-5	TGTGCCAGCAGTCGACAGGGGGCGCGTTCGCAAGAGACCCAGTACTTC	CASSRQGARSQETQYF
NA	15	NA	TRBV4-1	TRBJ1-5	TGCGCCAGCAGCCAGGGCCCGGCTCAGCTTCAGCCCCAGCATTTT	CASSQGPAQLQPQHF
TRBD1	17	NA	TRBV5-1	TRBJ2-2	TGCGCCAGCAGCGGGGACGACAGGGATCAATTCACCGGGGAGCTGTTTTTT	CASSGDDRDQFTGELFF
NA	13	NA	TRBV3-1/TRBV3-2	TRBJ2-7	TGTGCCAGCAGCGAATTAGCGGCCTACGAGCAGTACTTC	CASSELAAYEQYF
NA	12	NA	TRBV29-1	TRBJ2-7	TGCAGCGTGGCAGGGTTATTCTACGAGCAGTACTTC	CSVAGLFYEQYF
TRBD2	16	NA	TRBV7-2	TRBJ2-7	TGTGCCAGCAGCCTGACTAGCGGGAGAGAATACTACGAGCAGTACTTC	CASSLTSGREYYEQYF
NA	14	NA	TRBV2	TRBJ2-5	TGTGCCAGCAGTGACCAACAGTACCAAGAGACCCAGTACTTC	CASSDQQYQETQYF
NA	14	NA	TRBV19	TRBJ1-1	TGTGCCAGTAGTATAAAGCTTATGAACACTGAAGCTTTCTTT	CASSIKLMNTEAFF
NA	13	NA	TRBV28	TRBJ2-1	TGTGCCAGCAGTTTAGAGATCGGGGATGAGCAGTTCTTC	CASSLEIGDEQFF
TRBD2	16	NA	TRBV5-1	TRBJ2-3	TGCGCCAGCAGCTTGGGACTAGCGGGAGTTGTAGATACGCAGTATTTT	CASSLGLAGVVDTQYF
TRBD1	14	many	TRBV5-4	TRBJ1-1	TGTGCCAGCAGCCTACTGGACAGGGACACTGAAGCTTTCTTT	CASSLLDRDTEAFF
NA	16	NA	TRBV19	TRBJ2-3	TGTGCCAGTAGTCGCCGGAGGGCCACAGGTCCAGATACGCAGTATTTT	CASSRRRATGPDTQYF
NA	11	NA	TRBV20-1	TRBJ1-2	TGCAGTGCCCGACAGAACTATGGCTACACCTTC	CSARQNYGYTF
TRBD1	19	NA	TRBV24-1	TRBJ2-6	TGTGCCACCAGTGATTTCAGGGGGACAGGGGTCCCTGGGGCCAACGTCCTGACTTTC	CATSDFRGTGVPGANVLTF
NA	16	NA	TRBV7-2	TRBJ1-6	TGTGCCAGCACCCGGGGGTTCCGTCTCTATAATTCACCCCTCCACTTT	CASTRGFRLYNSPLHF